This TCR beta chain was profiled in a study of post-analysis software for immune sequencing data (dated by TCRdb to the mid-2010s). About the study as a whole: The recorded disease courses included relapsing-remitting, secondary progressive and progressive-relapsing multiple sclerosis, and some patients had no subtype annotation. A subset of samples was prepared in parallel using single-end sample barcoding, then pooled and co-amplified after Illumina adapter ligation. The multiple sclerosis patient repertoires were compared with approximately 11 previously published healthy control repertoires from donors aged roughly 6 to 25 years.

To demonstrate the VDJtools post-analysis software, TCR beta repertoires were profiled from the peripheral blood of roughly 12 young patients with multiple sclerosis. The multiple sclerosis patients were children and adolescents between roughly 6 and 16 years of age. Library prep was done by PCR. The run used an Illumina HiSeq 2500. To reduce PCR and sequencing biases, unique molecular identifiers were incorporated into the TCR beta cDNA libraries. Roughly 0.5 million cDNA molecules were obtained per 1 to 10 million input T cells, so each molecule approximated one T cell. Patient libraries were prepared and sequenced with the same protocol used for the earlier healthy control dataset. Within a given batch, samples were prepared together, multiplexed and sequenced on the same HiSeq lane. For the original study's pipeline: MIGEC handled the raw barcoded reads, throwing out single-read molecular identifier groups before consensus assembly and CDR3 extraction. VDJtools was used for post-analysis of the clonotype tables, and diversity was normalized by down-sampling every dataset to the size of the smallest sample. To correct batch-related cross-sample contamination, repertoire overlap clustering matched CDR3 amino acid sequences but not nucleotide sequences. TCRdb trimmed the raw reads at Q25, called clones with MiXCR and kept productive beta chains. Here each entry gathers all rows of one CDR3 protein and keeps the most common genes and DNA. Clone size and V and J calls follow TCRdb, not the original study. In all, the sample holds about 460,000 distinct CDR3 sequences, and over 35% of those were seen once. In total, the top ten clones hold 9.5% to 13% of the sample.

Findings and caveats that apply to the study as a whole: Multiple sclerosis patients had significantly lower normalized Chao1 diversity than controls, a result that suggests substantial peripheral T-cell clonal expansion. Direct clustering with F measure showed strong co-clustering of samples prepared in the same batch, prompting a batch-effect correction. The control group was slightly older than the multiple sclerosis patient group. Roughly 5 TRBV segments, including TRBV5-6, TRBV5-1 and TRBV20-1, were significantly more frequent in patients than controls.

Regarding this clonotype: Its cognate antigen has yet to be identified. There are no base qualities to consult, and no much larger clone falls within one base.

V is cut by 0 bases and J by 4 bases, and the space between the germline ends is 13 bases. Sequences SGDLS (CDR1) and YYNGEE (CDR2) are obtained from the germline V gene. Including the terminal cysteine and phenylalanine, the CDR3 comprises 15 residues. Solely the CDR3 DNA is kept, with 45 bases framed from the first base. The receptor comes from a girl under 18 with multiple sclerosis. The V and J genes are TRBV9 and TRBJ1-1, and the D gene may be TRBD1, 6 bases matching. The sample consisted of blood. This receptor has the CDR3 CASSVAAGVGTEAFF. The DNA reads as follows: TGTGCCAGCAGCGTAGCGGCAGGGGTCGGCACTGAAGCTTTCTTT. This CDR3, with the reference TRBV9 and TRBJ1-1 proteins standing in past its ends, gives the full variable domain DSGVTQTPKHLITATGQRVTLRCSPRSGDLSVYWYQQSLDQGLQFLIQYYNGEERAKGNILERFSAQQFPDLHSELNLSSLELGDSALYFCASSVAAGVGTEAFFGQGTRLTVV.